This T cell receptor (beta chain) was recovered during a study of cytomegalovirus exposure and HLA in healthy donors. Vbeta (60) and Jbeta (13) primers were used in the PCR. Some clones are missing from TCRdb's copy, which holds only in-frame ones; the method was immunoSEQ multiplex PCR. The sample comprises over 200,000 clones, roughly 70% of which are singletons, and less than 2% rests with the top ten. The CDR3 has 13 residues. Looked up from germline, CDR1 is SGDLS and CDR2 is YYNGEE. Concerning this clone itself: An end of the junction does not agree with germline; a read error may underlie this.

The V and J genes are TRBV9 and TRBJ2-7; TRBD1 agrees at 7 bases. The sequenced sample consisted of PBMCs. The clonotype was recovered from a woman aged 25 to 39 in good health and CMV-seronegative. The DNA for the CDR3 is TGTGCCAGCAGCCCAGGACAGGCCGGTTGGTTGGACTTC. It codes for CASSPGQAGWLDF.